This T cell receptor (beta chain) was profiled in a study of OX40 agonist ivuxolimab in advanced cancers. Data came from immunoSEQ multiplex PCR; TCRdb stores just in-frame clones and leaves some out. The sample has 55,000 to 65,000 clones; around 84% are singletons. This receptor was identified in an adult with an advanced solid tumor such as melanoma, head and neck, liver or kidney cancer. Sequenced material: CD4+ or CD8+ T cells sorted from blood, taken in a trial of the OX40 agonist ivuxolimab.

CDR3 DNA sequence: TGCAGCGTTGATTCAGGTCCGGAGACCCAGTACTTC. It specifies CSVDSGPETQYF. V gene TRBV29-1 combines with J gene TRBJ2-5; no firm D call. This CDR3 has 12 residues. Germline V lookup: CDR1 SQVTM, CDR2 ANQGSEA. V lost 3 bases and J 5 bases, leaving 10 bases between the germline ends.